The rows below give T cell receptor beta chains drawn from one sample of a study of Graves' ophthalmopathy and Graves' hyperthyroidism. Via MiXCR, TCRdb re-called the multiplex PCR reads, giving one row per CDR3 protein. The repertoire holds almost 750,000 distinct CDR3 sequences, with roughly two fifths as singletons. Sequencing input: peripheral blood. The receptors shown here come from an adult man with Graves' ophthalmopathy. Each CDR3 is given with its conserved first and last residue. D genes are given only for firm matches. Clone size, where shown, is once, few, many, or a class for clones that have expanded.

D,J,size,V,CDR3,DNA
TRBD1,TRBJ2-7,.,TRBV9,CASSTGSHEQYF,TGTGCCAGCTCGACAGGGTCTCACGAGCAGTACTTC
.,TRBJ2-5,.,TRBV30,CAWTTGETQYF,TGTGCCTGGACCACAGGGGAGACCCAGTACTTC
.,TRBJ1-1,.,TRBV24-1,CASSYSRGSNTEAFF,TGTGCCAGCAGTTACAGCCGGGGTTCAAACACTGAAGCTTTCTTT
.,TRBJ1-1,.,TRBV9,CASSVEPENTEAFF,TGTGCCAGCAGCGTAGAGCCAGAGAACACTGAAGCTTTCTTT
TRBD1,TRBJ1-1,.,TRBV19,CASSIYPGQGRVNTEAFF,TGTGCCAGTAGTATATACCCGGGACAGGGAAGGGTAAACACTGAAGCTTTCTTT
TRBD2,TRBJ2-5,many,TRBV7-8,CASSSLAGGRVVETQYF,TGTGCCAGCAGCTCTCTAGCGGGGGGCCGAGTTGTTGAGACCCAGTACTTC
.,TRBJ1-2,many,TRBV6-1,CASSDGRPQYGYTF,TGTGCCAGCAGTGATGGCAGGCCCCAGTATGGCTACACCTTC
TRBD2,TRBJ2-7,.,TRBV2,CASSSGGPEQYF,TGTGCCAGCAGTTCGGGGGGACCGGAGCAGTACTTC
.,TRBJ2-5,many,TRBV20-1,CSARRSALQETQYF,TGCAGTGCTAGACGGTCGGCTCTGCAAGAGACCCAGTACTTC
.,TRBJ2-5,few,TRBV10-3,CASSGGVLQTQYF,TGTGCCAGCAGTGGAGGGGTTCTCCAGACCCAGTACTTC
.,TRBJ2-7,.,TRBV5-1,CASSLSWGDYEQYF,TGCGCCAGCAGCTTATCGTGGGGAGACTACGAGCAGTACTTC
TRBD1,TRBJ2-5,many,TRBV14,CASSQGTGLRETQYF,TGTGCCAGCAGCCAAGGGACAGGGTTACGAGAGACCCAGTACTTC
.,TRBJ1-3,.,TRBV7-3,CASSPGKTGNTIYF,TGTGCCAGCAGCCCCGGAAAAACTGGAAACACCATATATTTT
.,TRBJ1-2,many,TRBV2,CASSGGSGAALYGYTF,TGTGCCAGCAGTGGGGGATCGGGAGCCGCTCTATATGGCTACACCTTC
.,TRBJ2-7,.,TRBV10-3,CAISPQQGNEQYF,TGTGCCATCAGTCCTCAACAGGGAAACGAGCAGTACTTC
.,TRBJ1-1,.,TRBV25-1,CASSDSAGELRAFF,TGTGCCAGCAGTGATAGTGCCGGGGAGCTGAGGGCTTTCTTT
.,TRBJ2-7,.,TRBV2,CASSLSTPRAHEQYF,TGTGCCAGCAGTTTATCAACCCCCAGGGCCCACGAGCAGTACTTC
TRBD2,TRBJ2-7,few,TRBV20-1,CSARGTSGNYEQYF,TGCAGTGCTAGAGGGACTAGCGGCAACTACGAGCAGTACTTC
.,TRBJ2-2,once,TRBV7-3,CASSLGRVHTGELFF,TGTGCCAGCAGCTTAGGGCGGGTGCACACCGGGGAGCTGTTTTTT
.,TRBJ2-7,few,TRBV7-9,CASSYLQGSREQYF,TGTGCCAGCAGCTATTTACAGGGTTCTCGCGAGCAGTACTTC
TRBD1,TRBJ2-3,.,TRBV19,CASMGQGKRLDTQYF,TGTGCCAGTATGGGACAGGGAAAACGTTTGGATACGCAGTATTTT
TRBD1,TRBJ1-2,few,TRBV10-3,CASSRGGQNYGYTF,TGTGCCAGCAGTAGGGGGGGACAGAACTATGGCTACACCTTC
.,TRBJ2-2,.,TRBV25-1,CASGSRGSGNTGELFF,TGTGCCAGCGGCTCCCGGGGTAGCGGGAACACCGGGGAGCTGTTTTTT
.,TRBJ2-2,many,TRBV2,CATTLTGANTGELFF,TGTGCCACTACCCTGACGGGGGCGAACACCGGGGAGCTGTTTTTT
TRBD1,TRBJ1-2,.,TRBV9,CASSVCGTVGYTF,TGTGCCAGCAGCGTATGCGGGACAGTCGGCTACACCTTC
.,TRBJ2-5,many,TRBV7-9,CASSLIAGVGETQYF,TGTGCCAGCAGCTTAATAGCCGGGGTAGGAGAGACCCAGTACTTC
TRBD2,TRBJ2-5,once,TRBV6-5,CASTQTSGSSLETQYF,TGTGCCAGCACCCAAACTAGCGGGAGTTCTCTAGAGACCCAGTACTTC
TRBD1,TRBJ2-7,.,TRBV28,CASSLWWDRTYEQYF,TGTGCCAGCAGTCTATGGTGGGACAGGACCTACGAGCAGTACTTC
TRBD2,TRBJ2-2,few,TRBV10-3,CAISESRTSGRINTGELFF,TGTGCCATCAGTGAGTCAAGGACTAGCGGGAGAATTAACACCGGGGAGCTGTTTTTT
TRBD2,TRBJ2-5,.,TRBV7-2,CASSRSPGTSGQETQYF,TGTGCCAGCAGCCGATCACCGGGGACTAGCGGGCAAGAGACCCAGTACTTC
TRBD2,TRBJ2-1,.,TRBV25-1,CASRKGLAGGSDEQFF,TGTGCCAGCAGGAAGGGACTAGCGGGAGGGTCGGATGAGCAGTTCTTC
.,TRBJ1-1,many,TRBV15,CATSRDLGYETEAFF,TGTGCCACCAGCAGAGATTTAGGGTACGAGACTGAAGCTTTCTTT
.,TRBJ1-3,many,TRBV29-1,CSAGQGNTIYF,TGCAGCGCCGGACAGGGAAACACCATATATTTT
TRBD1,TRBJ1-4,many,TRBV9,CASSTGDINEKLFF,TGTGCCAGCAGTACAGGGGACATTAATGAAAAACTGTTTTTT
.,TRBJ2-6,few,TRBV5-5,CASSLGTESSGANVLTF,TGTGCCAGCAGCTTGGGGACGGAGAGCTCTGGGGCCAACGTCCTGACTTTC
.,TRBJ2-7,.,TRBV20-1,CSAHMGGAQYF,TGCAGTGCCCATATGGGGGGAGCGCAGTACTTC
TRBD1,TRBJ2-6,few,TRBV7-2,CASTDRGSVANVLTF,TGTGCCAGCACTGACAGGGGCTCTGTGGCCAACGTCCTGACTTTC
.,TRBJ1-1,once,TRBV20-1,CSALFEYMNTEVFF,TGCAGTGCCCTTTTCGAGTACATGAACACTGAAGTTTTCTTT
.,TRBJ2-6,many,TRBV7-8,CASSLKPSYVLTF,TGTGCCAGCAGCTTAAAACCCTCTTACGTCCTGACTTTC
TRBD2,TRBJ2-5,.,TRBV2,CASADGLAIGTQYF,TGTGCCAGCGCCGACGGACTAGCGATTGGGACCCAGTACTTC
TRBD1,TRBJ2-2,.,TRBV25-1,CASSYSGQGASTGELFF,TGTGCCAGCAGTTACAGTGGACAGGGGGCAAGTACCGGGGAGCTGTTTTTT
.,TRBJ1-2,few,TRBV7-9,CASSPLGAARYGYTF,TGTGCCAGCAGCCCACTCGGGGCCGCGAGATATGGCTACACCTTC
.,TRBJ1-6,many,TRBV25-1,CASIDSSYNSPLHF,TGTGCCAGCATCGACAGTTCCTATAATTCACCCCTCCACTTT
.,TRBJ2-6,.,TRBV19,CASSTPGSGKANVLTF,TGTGCCAGTAGTACCCCAGGATCTGGTAAGGCCAACGTCCTGACTTTC
.,TRBJ2-7,few,TRBV2,CASSPYRDVSYEQYF,TGTGCCAGCTCACCATATCGGGACGTCTCCTACGAGCAGTACTTC
TRBD1,TRBJ2-7,few,TRBV20-1,CSAPWDRGNEQYF,TGCAGTGCCCCATGGGACAGGGGCAACGAGCAGTACTTC
TRBD1,TRBJ1-6,.,TRBV10-2,CASSEVGGASSNSPLHF,TGCGCCAGCAGTGAAGTAGGGGGCGCGTCGAGCAATTCACCCCTCCACTTT
.,TRBJ1-2,many,TRBV12-3/TRBV12-4,CASSFIFSSEYGYTF,TGTGCCAGCAGTTTTATCTTTAGTAGCGAGTATGGCTACACCTTC
.,TRBJ1-1,.,TRBV29-1,CSVGDISTEAFF,TGCAGCGTTGGGGACATAAGCACTGAAGCTTTCTTT
.,TRBJ1-4,.,TRBV9,CASSVDGGEKLFF,TGTGCCAGCAGCGTAGACGGAGGAGAAAAACTGTTTTTT